This TCR beta chain was obtained from a study of blood T cell repertoires in COVID-19. Study summary: From T cells, B-cell-depleted T cells, or PBMCs came the material, which was cDNA or gDNA.

Per germline, CDR1 SNHLY and CDR2 FYNNEI. V was trimmed by 6 bases and J by 2 bases, leaving 8 bases between them. The CDR3 loop spans 13 amino acids. Authors' methods: Amplification with reference gene primers provided the estimates of nucleated cell counts. Assay used: immunoSEQ multiplex PCR; TCRdb lists only in-frame clones, some missing. V, J and clone size reflect that table, while D and trimming were determined from the DNA. This sample has about 240,000 clones; 80% to 85% occur once, and the top ten carry around 8%. The sample comprised peripheral blood. The chain combines TRBV2 with TRBJ1-5, with D perhaps matching TRBD1 (6 bases). This clonotype originated in a woman over 75 with COVID-19, enrolled during active disease. CDR3 in amino acids: CASSRTGNQPQHF. The CDR3, as DNA: TGTGCCAGCAGCCGGACAGGCAATCAGCCCCAGCATTTT. The full variable domain, with the rest looked up from reference TRBV2 and TRBJ1-5, is EPEVTQTPSHQVTQMGQEVILRCVPISNHLYFYWYRQILGQKVEFLVSFYNNEISEKSEIFDDQFSVERPDGSNFTLKIRSTKLEDSAMYFCASSRTGNQPQHFGDGTRLSIL.